These T cell receptor beta chains were read from a single sample in a study of OX40 agonist ivuxolimab in advanced cancers. Only in-frame clones appear in the TCRdb table, and some are missing; sequencing was by immunoSEQ multiplex PCR. This table holds approximately 10,000 clones, roughly nine tenths found once. Sequences were derived from CD4+ or CD8+ T cells sorted from blood, sampled in a trial of the OX40 agonist ivuxolimab. The receptors were sampled from an adult with an advanced solid tumor such as melanoma, head and neck, liver or kidney cancer. The CDR3 runs from the conserved cysteine through the conserved F or W. A D gene is named only where the DNA matches it firmly. Clone size is given for some rows only: seen once, a few or many times, or a class if the clone is expanded.

j_gene: TRBJ2-7
v_gene: TRBV5-1
abundance: .
d_gene: TRBD2
CDR3aa: CASSLGTSGNYEQYF
CDR3nt: TGCGCCAGCAGCTTGGGTACTAGCGGGAACTACGAGCAGTACTTC

j_gene: TRBJ2-7
v_gene: TRBV9
abundance: few
d_gene: TRBD2
CDR3aa: CASSAQGLAGEYEQYF
CDR3nt: TGTGCCAGCAGCGCACAAGGACTAGCGGGAGAATACGAGCAGTACTTC

j_gene: TRBJ2-7
v_gene: TRBV5-4
abundance: .
d_gene: .
CDR3aa: CASSLEQNYEQYF
CDR3nt: TGTGCCAGCAGCTTGGAACAGAACTACGAGCAGTACTTC

j_gene: TRBJ2-6
v_gene: TRBV5-6
abundance: .
d_gene: .
CDR3aa: CASSLGPGGAGANVLTF
CDR3nt: TGTGCCAGCAGCTTGGGCCCCGGGGGCGCTGGGGCCAACGTCCTGACTTTC

j_gene: TRBJ1-2
v_gene: TRBV5-6
abundance: .
d_gene: .
CDR3aa: CASRLWGSGYTF
CDR3nt: TGTGCCAGCAGGCTATGGGGCTCTGGCTACACCTTC

j_gene: TRBJ2-1
v_gene: TRBV6-1
abundance: medium-sized
d_gene: .
CDR3aa: CASSDEARNNEQFF
CDR3nt: TGTGCCAGCAGTGACGAGGCCAGAAACAATGAGCAGTTCTTC

j_gene: TRBJ2-5
v_gene: TRBV5-1
abundance: once
d_gene: .
CDR3aa: CASSLTGWQETQYF
CDR3nt: TGCGCCAGCAGCTTGACAGGTTGGCAAGAGACCCAGTACTTC

j_gene: TRBJ1-6
v_gene: TRBV5-6
abundance: .
d_gene: TRBD1
CDR3aa: CASSFDPDRGLYSPLHF
CDR3nt: TGTGCCAGCAGCTTCGACCCTGACAGGGGGCTGTATTCACCCCTCCACTTT

j_gene: TRBJ2-1
v_gene: TRBV6-4
abundance: once
d_gene: TRBD2
CDR3aa: CASSRLAGDNEQFF
CDR3nt: TGTGCCAGCAGCCGACTAGCGGGAGACAATGAGCAGTTCTTC

j_gene: TRBJ2-1
v_gene: TRBV4-1
abundance: once
d_gene: TRBD2
CDR3aa: CASSQDTSASYNEQFF
CDR3nt: TGCGCCAGCAGCCAAGATACTAGCGCATCCTACAATGAGCAGTTCTTC

j_gene: TRBJ1-2
v_gene: TRBV27
abundance: .
d_gene: .
CDR3aa: CASSPGRWGANYGYTF
CDR3nt: TGTGCCAGCAGTCCCGGCCGGTGGGGAGCTAACTATGGCTACACCTTC

j_gene: TRBJ2-7
v_gene: TRBV7-9
abundance: few
d_gene: TRBD1
CDR3aa: CASSLWGTGAYEQYF
CDR3nt: TGTGCCAGCAGCTTATGGGGGACAGGAGCCTACGAGCAGTACTTC

j_gene: TRBJ2-6
v_gene: TRBV9
abundance: .
d_gene: .
CDR3aa: CASSVVGVNSGANVLTF
CDR3nt: TGTGCCAGCAGCGTAGTGGGGGTCAACTCTGGGGCCAACGTCCTGACTTTC

j_gene: TRBJ2-1
v_gene: TRBV30
abundance: .
d_gene: .
CDR3aa: CAWSVGRGYNEQFF
CDR3nt: TGTGCCTGGAGTGTAGGTAGAGGCTACAATGAGCAGTTCTTC

j_gene: TRBJ2-1
v_gene: TRBV9
abundance: .
d_gene: .
CDR3aa: CASSVGVAVSYNEQFF
CDR3nt: TGTGCCAGCAGCGTAGGGGTAGCGGTCTCCTACAATGAGCAGTTCTTC

j_gene: TRBJ2-2
v_gene: TRBV5-1
abundance: .
d_gene: .
CDR3aa: CASSLGGGYRTGELFF
CDR3nt: TGCGCCAGCAGCTTAGGAGGGGGATATCGCACCGGGGAGCTGTTTTTT

j_gene: TRBJ1-3
v_gene: TRBV30
abundance: once
d_gene: .
CDR3aa: CAWRDGNGNTIYF
CDR3nt: TGTGCCTGGAGGGACGGGAATGGAAACACCATATATTTT

j_gene: TRBJ1-1
v_gene: TRBV30
abundance: .
d_gene: TRBD1
CDR3aa: CAWSTGTGDTEAFF
CDR3nt: TGTGCCTGGAGTACCGGGACAGGGGACACTGAAGCTTTCTTT

j_gene: TRBJ2-1
v_gene: TRBV7-8
abundance: once
d_gene: TRBD1
CDR3aa: CASSSGRQGPTNEQFF
CDR3nt: TGTGCCAGCAGCTCAGGAAGACAGGGCCCTACGAATGAGCAGTTCTTC

j_gene: TRBJ2-7
v_gene: TRBV9
abundance: .
d_gene: .
CDR3aa: CASSADSPSYEQYF
CDR3nt: TGTGCCAGCAGCGCGGACAGCCCTTCCTACGAGCAGTACTTC

j_gene: TRBJ1-5
v_gene: TRBV6-1
abundance: few
d_gene: TRBD1
CDR3aa: CASSEETGDWYQPQHF
CDR3nt: TGTGCCAGCAGTGAAGAAACAGGGGATTGGTATCAGCCCCAGCATTTT

j_gene: TRBJ1-1
v_gene: TRBV28
abundance: .
d_gene: .
CDR3aa: CASNYGDEAFF
CDR3nt: TGTGCCAGCAACTACGGGGATGAAGCTTTCTTT

j_gene: TRBJ2-1
v_gene: TRBV7-9
abundance: .
d_gene: .
CDR3aa: CASSLGRTTDEQFF
CDR3nt: TGTGCCAGCAGCTTAGGACGGACTACAGATGAGCAGTTCTTC

j_gene: TRBJ2-2
v_gene: TRBV6-6
abundance: .
d_gene: .
CDR3aa: CASSYRGASGELFF
CDR3nt: TGTGCCAGCAGTTACAGGGGGGCGTCCGGGGAGCTGTTTTTT

j_gene: TRBJ1-5
v_gene: TRBV6-1
abundance: .
d_gene: .
CDR3aa: CASSPIRYSNQPQHF
CDR3nt: TGTGCCAGCAGTCCGATCCGATATAGCAATCAGCCCCAGCATTTT

j_gene: TRBJ2-7
v_gene: TRBV2
abundance: .
d_gene: TRBD1
CDR3aa: CASSNRDRAYEQYF
CDR3nt: TGTGCCAGCAGCAACCGGGACAGGGCTTACGAGCAGTACTTC

j_gene: TRBJ2-7
v_gene: TRBV11-3
abundance: few
d_gene: .
CDR3aa: CASSPGGYEQYF
CDR3nt: TGTGCCAGCAGCCCGGGTGGCTACGAGCAGTACTTC

j_gene: TRBJ1-1
v_gene: TRBV28
abundance: .
d_gene: TRBD1
CDR3aa: CASSKTGEGWYTEAFF
CDR3nt: TGTGCCAGCAGCAAGACAGGGGAGGGCTGGTACACTGAAGCTTTCTTT

j_gene: TRBJ2-5
v_gene: TRBV28
abundance: .
d_gene: TRBD2
CDR3aa: CASSFRTSGRETQYF
CDR3nt: TGTGCCAGCAGTTTCCGGACTAGCGGGAGAGAGACCCAGTACTTC

j_gene: TRBJ2-7
v_gene: TRBV7-9
abundance: .
d_gene: TRBD1
CDR3aa: CASSSGTGGDEQYF
CDR3nt: TGTGCCAGCAGCTCCGGGACAGGGGGGGACGAGCAGTACTTC

j_gene: TRBJ2-2
v_gene: TRBV12-2
abundance: .
d_gene: .
CDR3aa: CASRHVTSGSSNTGELFF
CDR3nt: TGTGCAAGTCGCCACGTGACTAGCGGATCTTCGAACACCGGGGAGCTGTTTTTT

j_gene: TRBJ2-3
v_gene: TRBV28
abundance: .
d_gene: .
CDR3aa: CASSLRVEPSTDTQYF
CDR3nt: TGTGCCAGCAGTTTAAGAGTGGAGCCTAGCACAGATACGCAGTATTTT

j_gene: TRBJ2-7
v_gene: TRBV19
abundance: .
d_gene: TRBD1
CDR3aa: CASSPGQAYEQYF
CDR3nt: TGTGCCAGTAGTCCTGGACAGGCATACGAGCAGTACTTC

j_gene: TRBJ1-1
v_gene: TRBV7-9
abundance: .
d_gene: TRBD1
CDR3aa: CASSLPGQGLNTEAFF
CDR3nt: TGTGCCAGCAGCTTACCGGGACAGGGTTTGAACACTGAAGCTTTCTTT

j_gene: TRBJ2-1
v_gene: TRBV4-1
abundance: .
d_gene: TRBD2
CDR3aa: CASSQDPGGLNEQFF
CDR3nt: TGCGCCAGCAGCCAAGATCCGGGAGGTCTCAATGAGCAGTTCTTC

j_gene: TRBJ2-1
v_gene: TRBV28
abundance: once
d_gene: TRBD2
CDR3aa: CASSFGPSGTSAYNEQFF
CDR3nt: TGTGCCAGCAGTTTTGGCCCCTCCGGGACTAGTGCTTACAATGAGCAGTTCTTC

j_gene: TRBJ1-5
v_gene: TRBV28
abundance: few
d_gene: .
CDR3aa: CASSPTPNRDWNQPQHF
CDR3nt: TGTGCCAGCAGTCCCACTCCCAACAGGGATTGGAATCAGCCCCAGCATTTT

j_gene: TRBJ2-3
v_gene: TRBV10-1
abundance: .
d_gene: TRBD1
CDR3aa: CASSGQVQDTQYF
CDR3nt: TGCGCCAGCAGCGGACAGGTGCAAGATACGCAGTATTTT

j_gene: TRBJ1-4
v_gene: TRBV2
abundance: .
d_gene: .
CDR3aa: CASSEVGSTNEKLFF
CDR3nt: TGTGCCAGCAGTGAAGTGGGTTCTACTAATGAAAAACTGTTTTTT

j_gene: TRBJ1-5
v_gene: TRBV2
abundance: few
d_gene: .
CDR3aa: CASSSAGLHQPQHF
CDR3nt: TGTGCCAGCAGTTCCGCCGGGCTTCATCAGCCCCAGCATTTT

j_gene: TRBJ2-2
v_gene: TRBV29-1
abundance: .
d_gene: .
CDR3aa: CSVAYTGEVGELFF
CDR3nt: TGCAGCGTTGCTTATACAGGGGAGGTCGGGGAGCTGTTTTTT

j_gene: TRBJ2-7
v_gene: TRBV6-1
abundance: .
d_gene: .
CDR3aa: CASTGIGGSSEQYF
CDR3nt: TGTGCCAGCACAGGGATAGGGGGGTCTTCCGAGCAGTACTTC

j_gene: TRBJ2-7
v_gene: TRBV6-1
abundance: once
d_gene: TRBD1
CDR3aa: CASSEYRGTYEQYF
CDR3nt: TGTGCCAGCAGTGAATACAGGGGAACCTACGAGCAGTACTTC

j_gene: TRBJ1-3
v_gene: TRBV5-4
abundance: medium-sized
d_gene: .
CDR3aa: CASSLQESGNTIYF
CDR3nt: TGTGCCAGCAGCTTACAGGAATCTGGAAACACCATATATTTT